This entry describes one TCR beta chain. Antigen unknown. The data derive from a study of early T cells in non-severe SARS-CoV-2 infection. Across the study: RNA in bulk from unsorted whole blood was sequenced, and chains were unpaired. General study findings and limits: Clonotype matching in VDJdb favored anti-spike CD8 responses and did not capture private and CD4 specificities.

In the library, individual cDNA molecules carried attached unique molecular identifiers. TCRdb analysed the 5' RACE reads with MiXCR anew, one entry per CDR3 protein. The sample includes tens of thousands of distinct CDR3 sequences, 9.4% of them seen just once. Looked up from germline, CDR1 is MNHEY and CDR2 is SMNVEV (reference sequence). The junction had 10 bases not matched to a gene; V was cut back by 7 bases and J by 7 bases. The CDR3 contains 14 residues. The chain recombines TRBV27 with TRBJ1-2; the match to TRBD1 covers 9 bases. The sequence derives from an adult who was a healthcare worker with PCR-confirmed SARS-CoV-2 infection or an uninfected control (not recorded which). This sample comprised whole blood, obtained at baseline. The CDR3, as DNA: TGTGCCAGCACCACTTCTAGACAGGGGGTTGGCTACACCTTC. Residues: CASTTSRQGVGYTF.